This T cell receptor (beta chain) stems from a study of T cell repertoires in cytomegalovirus infection. The overall study: Both CMV infection and a matching HLA type were indicated by public TCR beta signatures.

This clonotype was seen a handful of times. Antigen: not known. V dropped 5 bases and J dropped 0 bases, with 10 bases sitting between them. Per germline, CDR1 LNHNV and CDR2 YYDKDF (reference sequence). CDR3 length: 15 amino acids. TCRdb re-analysed the reads in MiXCR, keeping a single row per CDR3 protein. The table shows 750,000 to 900,000 distinct CDR3 sequences, with 25% to 35% occurring only once. The V gene is TRBV15, the J gene TRBJ2-2; unclear D gene. The TCR sequence derives from a human donor in good health (CMV status not recorded). Some clones in this sample may be carry-over from other donors' samples. The sequences come from cultured CD8+ T cells from PBMCs, collected from culture after CMV antigen stimulation. The CDR3, as DNA: TGTGCCACCAGCCCCCCTACAGCGAACACCGGGGAGCTGTTTTTT. Amino acid sequence: CATSPPTANTGELFF.